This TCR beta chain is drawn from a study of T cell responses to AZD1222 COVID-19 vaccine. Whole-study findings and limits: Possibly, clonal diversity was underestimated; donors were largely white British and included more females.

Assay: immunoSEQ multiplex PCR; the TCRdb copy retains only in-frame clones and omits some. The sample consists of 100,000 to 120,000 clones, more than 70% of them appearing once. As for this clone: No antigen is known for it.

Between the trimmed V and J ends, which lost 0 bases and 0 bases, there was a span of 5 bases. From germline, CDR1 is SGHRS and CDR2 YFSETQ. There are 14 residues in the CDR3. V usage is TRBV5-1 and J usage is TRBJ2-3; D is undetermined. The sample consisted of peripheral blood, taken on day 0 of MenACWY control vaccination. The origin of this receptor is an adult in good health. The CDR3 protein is CASSLAASTDTQYF. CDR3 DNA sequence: TGCGCCAGCAGCTTGGCAGCTAGCACAGATACGCAGTATTTT. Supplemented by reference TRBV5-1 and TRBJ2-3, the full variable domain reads KAGVTQTPRYLIKTRGQQVTLSCSPISGHRSVSWYQQTPGQGLQFLFEYFSETQRNKGNFPGRFSGRQFSNSRSEMNVSTLELGDSALYLCASSLAASTDTQYFGPGTRLTVL.